The clone carrying this T cell receptor beta chain was found once. The record originates from a study of T cell changes during pregnancy in multiple sclerosis. Profiled with immunoSEQ multiplex PCR; TCRdb holds only in-frame clones, not every one. The table includes 40,000 to 50,000 clones, 90% detected once. This CDR3 spans 15 amino acids. CDR1 and CDR2 (germline): SGHAT, FQNNGV. V dropped 0 bases and J dropped 0 bases, with 8 bases sitting between them. Sequenced material: CD8+ T cells from peripheral blood mononuclear cells, taken in the first trimester of pregnancy. The receptor was isolated from a female donor with multiple sclerosis, enrolled in a pregnancy study. This chain joins TRBV11-2 and TRBJ1-1, with D unresolved. The CDR3 DNA reads as TGTGCCAGCAGCTTAGATGCCAGGATGAACACTGAAGCTTTCTTT. This codes for CASSLDARMNTEAFF.